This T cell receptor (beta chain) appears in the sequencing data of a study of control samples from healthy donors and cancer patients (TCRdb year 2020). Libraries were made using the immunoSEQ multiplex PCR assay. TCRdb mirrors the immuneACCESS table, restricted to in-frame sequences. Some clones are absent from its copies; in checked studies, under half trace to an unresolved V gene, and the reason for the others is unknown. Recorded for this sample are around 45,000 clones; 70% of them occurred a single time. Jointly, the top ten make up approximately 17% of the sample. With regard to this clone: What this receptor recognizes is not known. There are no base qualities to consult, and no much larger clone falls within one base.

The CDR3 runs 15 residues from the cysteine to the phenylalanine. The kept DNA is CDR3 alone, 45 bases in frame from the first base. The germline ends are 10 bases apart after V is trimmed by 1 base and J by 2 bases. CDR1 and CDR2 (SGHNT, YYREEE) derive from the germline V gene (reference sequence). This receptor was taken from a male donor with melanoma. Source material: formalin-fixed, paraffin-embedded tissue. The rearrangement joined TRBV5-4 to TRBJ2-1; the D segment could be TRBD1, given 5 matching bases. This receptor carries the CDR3 CASSLLGEPYNEQFF. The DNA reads TGTGCCAGCAGCTTGTTAGGGGAACCCTACAATGAGCAGTTCTTC.